This TCR beta chain was observed in a study of blood T cell repertoires in COVID-19. Study-level information: Whether acute or convalescent, the COVID-19 samples came from the United States, Italy and Spain. The cDNA or gDNA used as material had been derived from T cells, B-cell-depleted T cells, or PBMCs.

The CDR3 is made up of 12 amino acids. The V gene's germline CDR1 is MGHRA and CDR2 YSYEKL. V lost 5 bases to trimming and J lost 9 bases, with 11 bases between them. This table comes from immunoSEQ multiplex PCR, and its TCRdb copy is limited to in-frame clones, with some not included. The sample includes 80,000 or so clones, more than 70% of them seen just once. This clone was detected once. The same CDR3 can be traced to other DNA sequences in this sample. Sequencing used peripheral blood. The V gene is TRBV4-1, the J gene TRBJ2-1, with a tentative D call TRBD2 (5 bases). The sequence was collected from a man aged 45-65 years with acute or convalescent COVID-19. This CDR3 reads CASSLSGSEQFF. CDR3 bases: TGCGCCAGCAGCTTGAGCGGATCTGAGCAGTTCTTC.